The rows below give T cell receptor beta chains drawn from one sample of a study of Graves' ophthalmopathy and Graves' hyperthyroidism. MiXCR, run by TCRdb on the multiplex PCR reads, gives a single entry per CDR3 protein. Among 150,000 to 200,000 distinct CDR3 sequences listed, roughly two fifths were seen once. Sample: peripheral blood. Receptors were obtained from a man aged 30 to 45 with Graves' ophthalmopathy. Each CDR3 is given with its conserved first and last residue. Each record gives: D gene, clone size, J gene, V gene, CDR3 protein, CDR3 DNA. D genes are given only for firm matches. Rows give clone size only sometimes, using once, few, many, or a class for an expanded clone.

. many TRBJ2-5 TRBV11-3 CASSLDSMAQYF TGTGCCAGCAGCTTAGATTCCATGGCTCAGTACTTC
. . TRBJ2-5 TRBV11-2 CASSPDRGHQETQYF TGTGCCAGCAGCCCCGACCGGGGCCACCAAGAGACCCAGTACTTC
TRBD1 many TRBJ1-2 TRBV27 CASSWTGSLSYGYTF TGTGCCAGCAGTTGGACAGGTAGCCTGTCCTATGGCTACACCTTC
. many TRBJ2-7 TRBV6-2/TRBV6-3 CASRDGGPYEQYF TGTGCCAGCAGAGACGGGGGCCCCTACGAGCAGTACTTC
TRBD2 many TRBJ2-2 TRBV6-2/TRBV6-3 CASSYSYGTSGRMDGELFF TGTGCCAGCAGTTACTCCTACGGGACTAGCGGGAGAATGGACGGGGAGCTGTTTTTT
. many TRBJ1-2 TRBV12-3/TRBV12-4 CASRHHRTDSNYGYTF TGTGCCAGCAGACACCATAGGACAGATTCTAACTATGGCTACACCTTC
TRBD2 . TRBJ2-5 TRBV6-2/TRBV6-3 CASSPGLADQETQYF TGTGCCAGCAGTCCCGGACTAGCGGATCAAGAGACCCAGTACTTC
. . TRBJ1-2 TRBV11-3 CASSPDRAYGYTF TGTGCCAGCAGCCCTGACCGAGCCTATGGCTACACCTTC
. . TRBJ2-7 TRBV6-2/TRBV6-3 CASSPSSPGQLLYYEQYF TGTGCCAGCAGCCCGTCCTCACCGGGACAACTATTGTACTACGAGCAGTACTTC
TRBD2 . TRBJ2-7 TRBV28 CASSAGTSVYYEQYF TGTGCCAGCAGCGCCGGGACTAGCGTCTACTACGAGCAGTACTTC
. . TRBJ1-1 TRBV12-3/TRBV12-4 CASSLYAGEAFF TGTGCCAGCAGCCTCTATGCGGGGGAAGCTTTCTTT
. many TRBJ1-3 TRBV30 CAWNGGGGNTIYF TGTGCCTGGAACGGTGGTGGTGGAAACACCATATATTTT
. . TRBJ2-5 TRBV7-9 CASSLAAAGEMETQYF TGTGCCAGCAGCTTAGCGGCGGCCGGAGAGATGGAGACCCAGTACTTC